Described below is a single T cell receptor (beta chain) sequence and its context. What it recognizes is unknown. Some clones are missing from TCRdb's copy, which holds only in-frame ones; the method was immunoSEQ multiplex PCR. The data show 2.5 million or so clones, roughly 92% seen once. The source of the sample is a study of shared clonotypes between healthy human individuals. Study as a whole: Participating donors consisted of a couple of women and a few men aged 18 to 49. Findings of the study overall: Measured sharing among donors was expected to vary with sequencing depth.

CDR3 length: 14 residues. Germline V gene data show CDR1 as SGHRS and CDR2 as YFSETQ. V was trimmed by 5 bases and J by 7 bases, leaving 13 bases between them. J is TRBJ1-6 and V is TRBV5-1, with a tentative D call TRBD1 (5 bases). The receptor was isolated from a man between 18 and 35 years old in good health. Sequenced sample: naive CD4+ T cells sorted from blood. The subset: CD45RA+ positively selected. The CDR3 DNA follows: TGCGCCAGCAGTTCCGGGACTCTGAATTCACCCCTCCACTTT. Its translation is CASSSGTLNSPLHF.